Following are 32 T cell receptor beta chains from one sample sequenced in a study of T cell changes during pregnancy in multiple sclerosis. Assay used: immunoSEQ multiplex PCR; TCRdb lists only in-frame clones, some missing. Among roughly 52,000 clones, under 95% were seen once, and the ten largest hold approximately 3.5%. The source was CD8+ T cells from peripheral blood mononuclear cells, collected in the third trimester of pregnancy. These receptors were obtained from a female donor with multiple sclerosis, enrolled in a pregnancy study.

This chain joins TRBV11-3 and TRBJ1-1; D not resolved. The length of the CDR3 is 13 residues. V was cut by 2 bases and J by 1 base, with 5 bases left in between. Germline V gene lookup returns CDR1 SGHNT and CDR2 YENEEA. In nucleotides, the CDR3 is TGTGCCAGCAGCTTATCCCGGAACACTGAAGCTTTCTTT. This sequence encodes CASSLSRNTEAFF. The full variable domain, with the rest looked up from reference TRBV11-3 and TRBJ1-1, is EAGVVQSPRYKIIEKKQPVAFWCNPISGHNTLYWYLQNLGQGPELLIRYENEEAVDDSQLPKDRFSAERLKGVDSTLKIQPAELGDSAVYLCASSLSRNTEAFFGQGTRLTVV.

The V and J genes are TRBV5-1 and TRBJ2-7; 11 bases line up with TRBD2. With 0 bases clipped from V and 3 bases from J, the junction kept 2 bases outside the gene matches. Germline assignment: CDR1 SGHRS and CDR2 YFSETQ. CDR3 length equals 15 residues. The CDR3 bases are TGCGCCAGCAGCTTGGTTACTAGCGGGAGCTACGAGCAGTACTTC. This translates into CASSLVTSGSYEQYF.

This clone was seen just once. This chain connects TRBV6-1 to TRBJ1-5, with 7 nucleotides matching TRBD1. The V and J ends lost 0 bases and 0 bases, in that order; junction bases with no gene match: 14. The V gene's germline CDR1 is MNHNS and CDR2 SASEGT. The CDR3 loop spans 20 amino acids. The CDR3 here is CASSEAETGTEAHSNQPQHF. The DNA for the CDR3 is TGTGCCAGCAGTGAAGCGGAGACAGGGACCGAGGCCCATAGCAATCAGCCCCAGCATTTT.

The chain employs TRBV28 and TRBJ2-1; D is perhaps TRBD2 (6 bases). V was shortened by 5 bases and J by 5 bases, with 22 bases between the two germline ends. Per the germline V gene, CDR1 is MDHEN and CDR2 is SYDVKM. The CDR3 contains 17 residues. The CDR3 reads CASSPPRGGPTDNEQFF. The CDR3 nucleotides read TGTGCCAGCAGTCCGCCTAGAGGAGGGCCAACTGACAATGAGCAGTTCTTC.

The gene calls are TRBV9 and TRBJ1-2; D not resolved. The CDR3 extends over 12 amino acids. Germline CDR1 is SGDLS and CDR2 is YYNGEE. V was cut by 7 bases and J by 4 bases, with 11 bases left in between. CDR3 protein: CASGTDLYGYTF. The CDR3 nucleotides are TGTGCCAGCGGTACAGACCTCTATGGCTACACCTTC. Full variable domain (missing parts from reference TRBV9 and TRBJ1-2): DSGVTQTPKHLITATGQRVTLRCSPRSGDLSVYWYQQSLDQGLQFLIQYYNGEERAKGNILERFSAQQFPDLHSELNLSSLELGDSALYFCASGTDLYGYTFGSGTRLTVV.

This sequence joins TRBV30 and TRBJ2-7, with D perhaps matching TRBD1 (5 bases). V lost 3 bases to trimming and J lost 3 bases, with 12 bases between them. The CDR3 has 13 residues. CDR1 is GTSNPN, CDR2 SVGIG, per germline (reference sequence). CDR3 residues: CAWSGRELYEQYF. CDR3 coding DNA: TGTGCCTGGAGCGGCAGGGAACTCTACGAGCAGTACTTC.

The rearrangement joins TRBV4-1 to TRBJ2-7; 11 positions match TRBD2. The germline V gene has CDR1 MGHRA and CDR2 YSYEKL. The CDR3 has 15 residues. The ends lost 4 bases at V and 3 bases at J; junction bases unmatched: 5. The CDR3 here is CASSPVTSGGYEQYF. DNA of the CDR3: TGCGCCAGCAGCCCGGTAACTAGCGGGGGCTACGAGCAGTACTTC.

The gene calls are TRBV6-1 and TRBJ2-1; D possibly corresponds to TRBD1 (6 bases). V was shortened by 4 bases and J by 2 bases, with 15 bases between the two germline ends. Germline V gives CDR1 MNHNS, CDR2 SASEGT. This CDR3 comprises 16 residues. CDR3 coding DNA: TGTGCCAGCAGTGCCTTGGGGACATGGGCCTACAATGAGCAGTTCTTC. Translating it yields CASSALGTWAYNEQFF.

The chain is built from TRBV4-1 and TRBJ2-7, with 8 positions matching TRBD1. V was clipped by 0 bases and J by 4 bases; unmatched bases: 8. Germline V gene data show CDR1 as MGHRA and CDR2 as YSYEKL. The CDR3 sequence is 16 residues long. CDR3 sequence: CASSQEPRTGSYEQYF. CDR3 nucleotides: TGCGCCAGCAGCCAAGAGCCGAGGACAGGGAGTTACGAGCAGTACTTC.

V gene TRBV19 combines with J gene TRBJ2-7, with D possibly matching TRBD2 (6 bases). Germline CDR1 LNHDA, CDR2 SQIVND (reference sequence). CDR3 length: 13 residues. V was trimmed by 9 bases and J by 2 bases, leaving 14 bases between them. Here the CDR3 DNA reads TGTGCCAGCGGGGGAGTTGGGGCCTACGAGCAGTACTTC. Protein product: CASGGVGAYEQYF.

The chain has TRBV7-9 and TRBJ2-7, with 14 bases lining up with TRBD2. Germline lookup yields CDR1 SEHNR and CDR2 FQNEAQ (reference sequence). The V gene end was trimmed by 0 bases and the J gene end by 2 bases; junction bases not matched to a gene: 6. The CDR3 sequence is 18 residues long. The CDR3 is CASSLARGTSGGTYEQYF. In nucleotides, the CDR3 is TGTGCCAGCAGCTTAGCTCGAGGGACTAGCGGGGGAACCTACGAGCAGTACTTC.

The chain combines TRBV7-9 with TRBJ2-7, with 8 bases matching TRBD1. Germline values: CDR1 SEHNR, CDR2 FQNEAQ (reference sequence). This CDR3 contains 14 residues. V dropped 5 bases and J dropped 4; count of bases not matched to a gene: 7. The CDR3 DNA sequence: TGTGCCAGCAGCATGCCGGGACAGGTTTACGAGCAGTACTTC. It is translated as CASSMPGQVYEQYF.

The chain couples TRBV5-4 to TRBJ2-1; 10 bases agree with TRBD2. Germline loops: CDR1 SGHNT, CDR2 YYREEE (reference sequence). The CDR3 is made up of 15 amino acids. Trimming cost V 1 base and J 4 bases; bases outside gene matches: 2. The CDR3, as DNA: TGTGCCAGCAGCTTGACACTAGCGGGATACAATGAGCAGTTCTTC. This sequence encodes CASSLTLAGYNEQFF.

CDR3 sequence (DNA): TGTGCCAGCAGTGCTTACGGGGGAGCTAACTATGGCTACACCTTC. Protein product: CASSAYGGANYGYTF. The chain has TRBV27 and TRBJ1-2; maybe TRBD1 (5 bases). The length of the CDR3 is 15 residues. V lost 5 bases, J lost 0 bases, and 13 bases lay in between. Germline V gene sequence: CDR1 MNHEY, CDR2 SMNVEV (reference sequence).

The V call is TRBV4-1, the J call TRBJ2-7; 7 bases are a match to TRBD2. From germline, CDR1 is MGHRA and CDR2 YSYEKL. The length of the CDR3 is 15 residues. Losses at the gene ends were 0 bases for V and 1 base for J; bases not matched to a gene: 3. The chain's CDR3 is CASSQEPSGSYEQYF. As DNA, the CDR3 is TGCGCCAGCAGCCAAGAGCCTAGCGGATCCTACGAGCAGTACTTC.

The CDR3 DNA reads TGTGCCAGCAGCTCGCTACAGGAATTCTCCTACGAGCAGTACTTC. Its translation is CASSSLQEFSYEQYF. V is TRBV7-9 and J is TRBJ2-7; D perhaps matches TRBD1 (5 bases). The V gene lost 4 bases and the J gene lost 0 bases, with 13 bases spanning the gap. CDR1 SEHNR and CDR2 FQNEAQ come from the germline V gene (reference sequence). The CDR3 contains 15 residues.

The rearrangement uses TRBV27 and TRBJ1-4; 7 nucleotides agree with TRBD1. Germline CDR1 is MNHEY and CDR2 is SMNVEV (reference sequence). V lost 5 bases to trimming and J lost 3 bases; unmatched junction nucleotides: 12. The CDR3 spans 17 residues. In DNA form, the CDR3 reads TGTGCCAGCAGTGGCCGTAGTAGGGACAGCTCTAATGAAAAACTGTTTTTT. Translation: CASSGRSRDSSNEKLFF.

The rearrangement joins TRBV28 to TRBJ2-7, with 9 bases matching TRBD2. The V gene's germline CDR1 is MDHEN and CDR2 SYDVKM. The CDR3 loop spans 18 amino acids. The ends lost 3 bases at V and 4 bases at J; junction bases unmatched: 16. CDR3 sequence (DNA): TGTGCCAGCAGTTTCGCACTAGCGGGTGAACTCGGGGTTTACGAGCAGTACTTC. It is translated as CASSFALAGELGVYEQYF.

The CDR3 nucleotides are TGTGCCAGCAGTTTTGGCGGGGGCGCGGACACTGAAGCTTTCTTT. This gives the protein CASSFGGGADTEAFF. The V gene is TRBV27, the J gene TRBJ1-1; the D gene is possibly TRBD1 (6 bases). The V gene lost 3 bases and the J gene lost 3 bases, with 14 bases spanning the gap. Per germline, CDR1 MNHEY and CDR2 SMNVEV (reference sequence). CDR3 length: 15 amino acids.

The chain employs TRBV7-6 and TRBJ1-1, with TRBD1 matching over 10 bases. Germline CDR1 is SGHVS and CDR2 is FNYEAQ. The CDR3 is 16 residues long. V shed 5 bases, J shed 5 bases, and the junction held 11 bases outside the gene matches. This CDR3 is CASSTPGTGVQTEAFF. CDR3 DNA sequence: TGTGCCAGCAGCACACCCGGGACAGGGGTACAAACTGAAGCTTTCTTT.

CDR3 region: CASSLDHRAYGYTF. As DNA, the CDR3 is TGTGCCAGCAGCTTAGACCACAGGGCCTATGGCTACACCTTC. V and J are TRBV7-2 and TRBJ1-2, with D possibly matching TRBD1 (6 bases). V was cut by 1 base and J by 4 bases, with 10 bases left in between. The CDR3 has 14 residues. The germline V gene has CDR1 SGHTA and CDR2 FQGNSA.

The V call is TRBV18, the J call TRBJ2-1; D gene ambiguous. Trimming removed 2 bases at V and 0 bases at J, with 8 bases between. The germline CDR1 and CDR2 sequences are KGHSH and LQKENI. This CDR3 contains 15 residues. The DNA for the CDR3 is TGTGCCAGCTCACCAGCTAGAAGCTCCTACAATGAGCAGTTCTTC. It is translated as CASSPARSSYNEQFF.

This clone was seen only once. The rearrangement links TRBV5-6 to TRBJ2-1, with 8 bases fitting TRBD1. The CDR3 is made up of 19 amino acids. Germline CDR1 SGHDT, CDR2 YYEEEE. The V gene end was trimmed by 0 bases and the J gene end by 2 bases; junction bases not matched to a gene: 13. The CDR3 region has the DNA TGTGCCAGCAGCTTGGAGGGAGTCAGGGGGCGAGAAACCTACAATGAGCAGTTCTTC. Its translation is CASSLEGVRGRETYNEQFF.

This rearrangement joins TRBV6-1 to TRBJ2-7; 12 bases are a match to TRBD2. CDR3 size: 18 residues. The J segment lost 3 bases and the V segment lost 3 bases, leaving 12 bases of the junction unmatched. Germline CDR1 MNHNS, CDR2 SASEGT. CDR3 sequence (DNA): TGTGCCAGCAGTGATCCGGCAGAGACTAGCGGGAGCTACTACGAGCAGTACTTC. It specifies CASSDPAETSGSYYEQYF.

This chain uses TRBV19 with TRBJ2-1; weak D call: TRBD2 (5 bases). Looked up from germline, CDR1 is LNHDA and CDR2 is SQIVND (reference sequence). V lost 0 bases and J 12 bases, leaving 9 bases between the germline ends. The length of the CDR3 is 12 residues. CDR3 sequence reads: CASSIDWERQFF. The DNA for the CDR3 is TGTGCCAGTAGTATAGATTGGGAGAGGCAGTTCTTC.

V gene TRBV7-2 combines with J gene TRBJ2-1, with a weak D call TRBD1 (5 bases). V lost 1 base to trimming and J lost 8 bases, with 15 bases between them. The CDR3 has 15 amino acids. Germline values: CDR1 SGHTA, CDR2 FQGNSA. The CDR3 region has the DNA TGTGCCAGCAGCTTAGGGGGCAGCAGGCTTGATGAGCAGTTCTTC. Its protein product is CASSLGGSRLDEQFF.

The chain joins TRBV11-2 to TRBJ2-7; 7 bases are shared with TRBD1. The J segment lost 1 base and the V segment lost 5 bases, leaving 8 bases of the junction unmatched. There are 15 residues in the CDR3. Looked up from germline, CDR1 is SGHAT and CDR2 is FQNNGV. The CDR3 loop reads CASSLHRGASYEQYF. DNA for the CDR3: TGTGCCAGCAGCCTCCACAGGGGCGCATCCTACGAGCAGTACTTC.

The V gene is TRBV5-6, the J gene TRBJ2-5; D perhaps matches TRBD1 (5 bases). The germline V gene encodes CDR1 SGHDT and CDR2 YYEEEE. The CDR3 is 13 residues long. V dropped 5 bases and J dropped 4 bases, with 12 bases sitting between them. The CDR3 coding sequence is TGTGCCAGCAGTCAGGGTTTGATAGAGACCCAGTACTTC. This translates into CASSQGLIETQYF.

In its sample, this clone was seen once. CDR3 loop: CASSFGTGTVEQYF. The CDR3 DNA reads as TGCGCCAGCAGCTTTGGGACAGGGACGGTCGAGCAGTACTTC. The chain links TRBV5-1 to TRBJ2-7; TRBD1 agrees at 9 bases. This CDR3 has 14 amino acids. The germline V gene encodes CDR1 SGHRS and CDR2 YFSETQ. The V gene end was trimmed by 2 bases and the J gene end by 6 bases; junction bases not matched to a gene: 6.

Only a few counts were recorded for this clone. The gene calls are TRBV7-9 and TRBJ1-2; 11 nucleotides line up with TRBD1. Trimming at V came to 4 bases and at J to 5 bases, leaving 12 bases not matched to a gene. Germline CDR1 reads SEHNR; CDR2 reads FQNEAQ (reference sequence). The CDR3 is made up of 17 amino acids. The CDR3 loop is CASSSPGTGGLAYGYTF. The CDR3 DNA reads TGTGCCAGCAGCTCCCCGGGGACAGGGGGATTAGCGTATGGCTACACCTTC.

The V and J genes are TRBV7-9 and TRBJ2-1, with TRBD2 identical over 8 bases. In germline, CDR1 is SEHNR, CDR2 FQNEAQ (reference sequence). The CDR3 length is 16 residues. V lost 5 bases, J lost 0 bases, and 6 bases stayed unmatched. CDR3 loop: CASSSPGGSSYNEQFF. Written as DNA, the CDR3 is TGTGCCAGCAGCAGCCCGGGGGGGAGCTCCTACAATGAGCAGTTCTTC.

J is TRBJ2-7 and V is TRBV5-1, with a weak D call TRBD2 (5 bases). Germline values: CDR1 SGHRS, CDR2 YFSETQ. There are 15 residues in the CDR3. Trimming took 0 bases from V and 0 from J, leaving 10 bases between them. The CDR3 here is CASSLVLGSSYEQYF. The DNA of the CDR3 is TGCGCCAGCAGCTTGGTTCTGGGGAGCTCCTACGAGCAGTACTTC.